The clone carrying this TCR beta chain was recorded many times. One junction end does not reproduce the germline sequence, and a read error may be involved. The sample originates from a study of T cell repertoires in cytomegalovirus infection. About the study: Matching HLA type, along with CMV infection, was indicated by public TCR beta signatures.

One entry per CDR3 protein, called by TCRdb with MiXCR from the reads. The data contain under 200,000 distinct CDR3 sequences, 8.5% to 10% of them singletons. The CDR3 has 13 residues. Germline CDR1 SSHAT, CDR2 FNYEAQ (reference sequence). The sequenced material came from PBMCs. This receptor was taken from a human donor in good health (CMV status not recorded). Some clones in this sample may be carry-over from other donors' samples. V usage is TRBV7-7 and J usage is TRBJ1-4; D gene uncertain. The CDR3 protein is CASSRAHNEKLFF. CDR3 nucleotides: TGTGCTAGCAGCCGGGCCCATAATGAAAAACTGTTTTTT. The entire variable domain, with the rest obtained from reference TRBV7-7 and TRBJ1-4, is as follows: GAGVSQSPRYKVTKRGQDVTLRCDPISSHATLYWYQQALGQGPEFLTYFNYEAQPDKSGLPSDRFSAERPEGSISTLTIQRTEQRDSAMYRCASSRAHNEKLFFGSGTQLSVL.